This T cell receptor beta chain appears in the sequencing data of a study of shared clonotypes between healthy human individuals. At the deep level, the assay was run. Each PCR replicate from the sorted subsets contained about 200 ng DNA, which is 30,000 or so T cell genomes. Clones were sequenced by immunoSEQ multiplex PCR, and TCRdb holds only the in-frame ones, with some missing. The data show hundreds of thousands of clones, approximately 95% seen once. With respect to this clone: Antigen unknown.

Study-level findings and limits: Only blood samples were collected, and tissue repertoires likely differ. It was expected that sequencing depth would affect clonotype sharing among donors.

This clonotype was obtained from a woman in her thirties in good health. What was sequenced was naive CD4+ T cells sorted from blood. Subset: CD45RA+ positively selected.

The DNA for the CDR3 is TGTGCCAGCAGTTTACAGGGGGCACAGCCCCAGCATTTT. Translating it yields CASSLQGAQPQHF. The J gene is TRBJ1-5, the V gene TRBV28; 8 bases are shared with TRBD1. In germline, CDR1 is MDHEN, CDR2 SYDVKM. The CDR3 is 13 residues long. The trim removed 2 bases at V and 7 bases at J, leaving 1 base unmatched.